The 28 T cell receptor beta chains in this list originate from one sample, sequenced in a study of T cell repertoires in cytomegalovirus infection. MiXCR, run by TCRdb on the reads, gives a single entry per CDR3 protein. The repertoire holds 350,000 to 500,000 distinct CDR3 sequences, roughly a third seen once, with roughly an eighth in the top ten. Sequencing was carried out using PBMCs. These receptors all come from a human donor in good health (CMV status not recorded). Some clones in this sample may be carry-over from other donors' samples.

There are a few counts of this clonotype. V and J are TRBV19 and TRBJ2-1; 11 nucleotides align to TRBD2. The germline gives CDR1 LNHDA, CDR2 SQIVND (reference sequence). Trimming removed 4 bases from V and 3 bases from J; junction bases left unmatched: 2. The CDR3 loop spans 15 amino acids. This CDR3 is CASSRLAGIYNEQFF. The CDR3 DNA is TGTGCCAGTAGTAGACTAGCGGGAATCTACAATGAGCAGTTCTTC.

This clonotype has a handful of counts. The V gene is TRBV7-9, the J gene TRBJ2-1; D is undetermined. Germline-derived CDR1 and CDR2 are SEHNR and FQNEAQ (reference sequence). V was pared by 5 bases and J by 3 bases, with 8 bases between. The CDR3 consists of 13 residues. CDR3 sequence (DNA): TGTGCCAGCAGCCGTGGGGTCTACAATGAGCAGTTCTTC. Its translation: CASSRGVYNEQFF.

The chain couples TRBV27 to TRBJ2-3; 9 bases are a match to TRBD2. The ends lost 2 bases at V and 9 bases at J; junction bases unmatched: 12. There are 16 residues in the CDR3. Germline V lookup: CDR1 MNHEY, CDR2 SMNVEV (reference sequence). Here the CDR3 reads CASSLMASGATGTQYF. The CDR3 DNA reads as TGTGCCAGCAGTTTAATGGCTAGCGGGGCCACAGGGACGCAGTATTTT.

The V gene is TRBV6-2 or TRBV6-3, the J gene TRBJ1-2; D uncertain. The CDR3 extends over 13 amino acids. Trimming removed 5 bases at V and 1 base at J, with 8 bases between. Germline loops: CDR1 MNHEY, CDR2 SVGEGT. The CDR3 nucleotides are TGTGCCAGCAGTACGACTCATAACTATGGCTACACCTTC. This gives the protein CASSTTHNYGYTF.

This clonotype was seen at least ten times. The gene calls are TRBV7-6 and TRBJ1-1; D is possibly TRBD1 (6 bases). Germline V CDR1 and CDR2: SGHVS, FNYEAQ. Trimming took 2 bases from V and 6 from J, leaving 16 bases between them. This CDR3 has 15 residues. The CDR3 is CASSLYLGKGAEAFF. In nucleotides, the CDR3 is TGTGCCAGCAGCTTATATTTAGGGAAGGGGGCTGAAGCTTTCTTT.

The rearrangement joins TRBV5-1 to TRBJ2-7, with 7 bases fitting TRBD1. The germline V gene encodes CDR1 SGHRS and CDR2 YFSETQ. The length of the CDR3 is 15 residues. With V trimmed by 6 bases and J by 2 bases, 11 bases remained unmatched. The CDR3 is CASKLGQPQTYEQYF. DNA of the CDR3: TGCGCCAGCAAGCTGGGACAGCCCCAAACCTACGAGCAGTACTTC.

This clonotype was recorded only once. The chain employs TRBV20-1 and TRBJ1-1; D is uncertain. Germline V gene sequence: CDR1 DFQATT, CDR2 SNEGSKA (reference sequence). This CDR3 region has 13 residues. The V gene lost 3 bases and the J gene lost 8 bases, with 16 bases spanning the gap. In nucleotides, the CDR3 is TGCAGTGCTAGGGGTTCGATGGAGACGGAAGCTTTCTTT. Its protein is CSARGSMETEAFF.

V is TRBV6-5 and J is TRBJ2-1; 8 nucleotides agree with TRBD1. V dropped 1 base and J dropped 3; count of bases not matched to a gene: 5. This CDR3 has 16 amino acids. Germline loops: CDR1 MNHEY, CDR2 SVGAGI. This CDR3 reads CASSYFQGAGYNEQFF. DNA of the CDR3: TGTGCCAGCAGTTACTTTCAGGGGGCAGGCTACAATGAGCAGTTCTTC.

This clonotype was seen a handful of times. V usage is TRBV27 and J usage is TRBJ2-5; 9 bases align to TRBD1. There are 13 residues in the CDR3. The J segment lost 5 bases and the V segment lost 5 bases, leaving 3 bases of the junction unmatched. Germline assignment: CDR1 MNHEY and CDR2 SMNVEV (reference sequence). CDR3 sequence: CASSRDRVETQYF. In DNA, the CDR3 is TGTGCCAGCAGTCGGGACAGGGTTGAGACCCAGTACTTC.

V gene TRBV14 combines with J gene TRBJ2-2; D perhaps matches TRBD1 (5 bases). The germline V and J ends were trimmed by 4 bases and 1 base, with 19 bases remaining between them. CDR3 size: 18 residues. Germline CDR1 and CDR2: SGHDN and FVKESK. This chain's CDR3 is CASSPSYAAGLNTGELFF. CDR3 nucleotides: TGTGCCAGCAGCCCCTCCTATGCGGCAGGGCTGAACACCGGGGAGCTGTTTTTT.

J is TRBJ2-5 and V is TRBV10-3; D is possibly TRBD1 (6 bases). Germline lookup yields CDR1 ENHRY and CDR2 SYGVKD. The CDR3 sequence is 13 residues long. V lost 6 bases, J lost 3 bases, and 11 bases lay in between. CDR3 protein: CAISTGNEETQYF. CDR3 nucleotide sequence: TGTGCCATCAGCACAGGGAATGAAGAGACCCAGTACTTC.

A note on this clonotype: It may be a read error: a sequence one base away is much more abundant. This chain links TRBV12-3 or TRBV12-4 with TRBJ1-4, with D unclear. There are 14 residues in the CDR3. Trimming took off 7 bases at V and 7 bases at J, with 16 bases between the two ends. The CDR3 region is CASTPLRAREKLFF. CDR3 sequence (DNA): TGTGCCAGCACCCCGTTGAGGGCTCGTGAAAAACTGTTTTTT.

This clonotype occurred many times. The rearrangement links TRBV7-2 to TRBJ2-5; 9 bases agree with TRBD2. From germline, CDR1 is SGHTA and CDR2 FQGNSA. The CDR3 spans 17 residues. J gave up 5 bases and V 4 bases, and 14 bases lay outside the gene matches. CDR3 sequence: CASSSPGGRGGRETQYF. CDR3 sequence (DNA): TGTGCCAGCAGCTCCCCGGGGGGGCGGGGGGGTCGTGAGACCCAGTACTTC.

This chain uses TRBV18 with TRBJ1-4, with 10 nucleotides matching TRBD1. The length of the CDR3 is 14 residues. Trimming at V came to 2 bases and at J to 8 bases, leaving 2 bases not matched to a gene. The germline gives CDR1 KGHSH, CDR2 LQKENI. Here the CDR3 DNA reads TGTGCCAGCTCACCAGGGACAGGGGAAGAAAAACTGTTTTTT. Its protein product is CASSPGTGEEKLFF. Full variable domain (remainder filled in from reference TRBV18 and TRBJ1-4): NAGVMQNPRHLVRRRGQEARLRCSPMKGHSHVYWYRQLPEEGLKFMVYLQKENIIDESGMPKERFSAEFPKEGPSILRIQQVVRGDSAAYFCASSPGTGEEKLFFGSGTQLSVL.

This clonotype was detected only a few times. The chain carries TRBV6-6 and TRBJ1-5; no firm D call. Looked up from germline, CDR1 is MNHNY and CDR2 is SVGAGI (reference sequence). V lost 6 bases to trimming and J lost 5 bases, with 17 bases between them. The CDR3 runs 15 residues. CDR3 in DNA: TGTGCCAGCAGCCCCGCACTGAGAGACGATCAGCCCCAGCATTTT. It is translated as CASSPALRDDQPQHF.

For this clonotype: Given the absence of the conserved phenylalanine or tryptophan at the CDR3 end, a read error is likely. The CDR3 nucleotides are TGTGCCAGCAGCCCTGGACAGGGGACTTACGAGCAGTACTAC. Amino acid sequence: CASSPGQGTYEQYY. The gene calls are TRBV7-6 and TRBJ2-7, with TRBD1 identical over 9 bases. The CDR3 covers 14 residues. Per the germline V gene, CDR1 is SGHVS and CDR2 is FNYEAQ. Germline trimming cut 5 bases from V and 4 bases from J; bases unmatched to any gene: 6.

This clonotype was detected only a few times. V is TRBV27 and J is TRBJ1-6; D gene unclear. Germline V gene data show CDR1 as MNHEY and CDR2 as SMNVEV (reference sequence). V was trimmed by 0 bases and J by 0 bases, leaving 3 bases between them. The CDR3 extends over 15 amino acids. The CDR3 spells CASSLSSSYNSPLHF. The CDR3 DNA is TGTGCCAGCAGTTTATCTAGCTCCTATAATTCACCCCTCCACTTT.

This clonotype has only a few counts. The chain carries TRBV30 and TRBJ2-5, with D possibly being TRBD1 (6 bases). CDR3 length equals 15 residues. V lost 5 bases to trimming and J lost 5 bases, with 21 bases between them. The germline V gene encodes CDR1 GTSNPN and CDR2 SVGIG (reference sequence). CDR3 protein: CAWGPLTGGWETQYF. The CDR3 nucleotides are TGTGCCTGGGGCCCCCTGACAGGCGGTTGGGAGACCCAGTACTTC.

The CDR3 bases are TGTGCCAGCAGGCGACAGAACTATGGCTACACCTTC. This codes for CASRRQNYGYTF. This sequence joins TRBV6-5 and TRBJ1-2, with a tentative D call TRBD1 (5 bases). Trimming removed 6 bases from V and 2 bases from J, with 7 bases in between. The V gene's germline CDR1 is MNHEY and CDR2 SVGAGI. The CDR3 covers 12 residues.

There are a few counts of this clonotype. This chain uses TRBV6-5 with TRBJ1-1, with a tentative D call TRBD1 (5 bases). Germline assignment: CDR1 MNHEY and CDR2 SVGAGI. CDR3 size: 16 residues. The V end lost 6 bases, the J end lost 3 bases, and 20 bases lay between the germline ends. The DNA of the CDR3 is TGTGCCAGCAGCTCCGAGGCGCAAAGGGACTACACTGAAGCTTTCTTT. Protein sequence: CASSSEAQRDYTEAFF.

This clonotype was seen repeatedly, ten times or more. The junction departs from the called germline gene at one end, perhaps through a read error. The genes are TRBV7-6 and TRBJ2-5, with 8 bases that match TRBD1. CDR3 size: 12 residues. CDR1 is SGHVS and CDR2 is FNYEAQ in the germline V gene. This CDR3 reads CASSVYGQGLNF. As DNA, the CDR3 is TGTGCCAGCAGCGTCTATGGACAGGGTTTGAACTTC.

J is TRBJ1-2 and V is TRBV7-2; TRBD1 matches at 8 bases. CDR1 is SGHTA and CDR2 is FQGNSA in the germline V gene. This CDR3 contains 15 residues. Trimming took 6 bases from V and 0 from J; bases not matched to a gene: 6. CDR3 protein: CASRMGQATNYGYTF. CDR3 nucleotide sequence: TGTGCCAGCAGGATGGGACAGGCAACTAACTATGGCTACACCTTC.

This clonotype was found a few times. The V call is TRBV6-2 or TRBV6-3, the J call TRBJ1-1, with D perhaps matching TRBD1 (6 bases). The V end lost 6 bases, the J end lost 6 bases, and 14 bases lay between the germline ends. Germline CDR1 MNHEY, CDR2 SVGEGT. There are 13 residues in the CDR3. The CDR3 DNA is TGTGCCAGCAGGACCCCCGGACAGCCTGAAGCTTTCTTT. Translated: CASRTPGQPEAFF.

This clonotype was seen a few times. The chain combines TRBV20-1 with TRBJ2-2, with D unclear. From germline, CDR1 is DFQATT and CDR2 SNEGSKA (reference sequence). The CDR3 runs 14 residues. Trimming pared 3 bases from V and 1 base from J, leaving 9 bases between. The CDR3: CSASAQLNTGELFF. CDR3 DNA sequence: TGCAGTGCTAGTGCACAACTGAACACCGGGGAGCTGTTTTTT.

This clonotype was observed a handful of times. CDR3 loop: CASRGQGVRETQYF. In DNA form, the CDR3 reads TGTGCCAGCAGGGGACAGGGTGTTAGGGAGACCCAGTACTTC. The chain links TRBV28 to TRBJ2-5, with TRBD1 identical over 9 bases. Germline CDR1 MDHEN, CDR2 SYDVKM. CDR3 size: 14 residues. The junction had 7 bases not matched to a gene; V was cut back by 6 bases and J by 5 bases.

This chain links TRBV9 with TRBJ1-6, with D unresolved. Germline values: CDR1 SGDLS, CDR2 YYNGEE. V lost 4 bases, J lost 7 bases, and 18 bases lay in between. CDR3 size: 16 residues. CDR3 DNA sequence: TGTGCCAGCAGCCCTCGACCTGGGAGGGAGAATTCACCCCTCCACTTT. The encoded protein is CASSPRPGRENSPLHF.

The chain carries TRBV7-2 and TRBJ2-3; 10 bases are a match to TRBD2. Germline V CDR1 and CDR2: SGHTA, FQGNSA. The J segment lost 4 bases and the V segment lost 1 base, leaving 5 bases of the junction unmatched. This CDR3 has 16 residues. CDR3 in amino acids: CASSLDERGGADTQYF. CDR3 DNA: TGTGCCAGCAGCTTAGACGAGCGGGGGGGGGCAGATACGCAGTATTTT.

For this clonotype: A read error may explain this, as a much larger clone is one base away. As DNA, the CDR3 is TGTGCCAGCAGCTTAGTGTCCCGGGGTAGCAATCAGCCCCAGCATTTT. This translates into CASSLVSRGSNQPQHF. J is TRBJ1-5 and V is TRBV7-6; D gene uncertain. CDR1 and CDR2 from the germline V gene are SGHVS and FNYEAQ. Trimming shortened V by 1 base and J by 0 bases, and 10 bases separated the two germline ends. The CDR3 loop spans 16 amino acids.